This T cell receptor (beta chain) was sequenced in a study of T-cell memory formation after mild COVID-19. The wider study: TCR clusters were mostly donor specific. Overall study findings and caveats: While clones contracting from day 15 to 85 were balanced between CD4 and CD8, later expanders leaned CD4+. Proof of SARS-CoV-2 specificity was absent for the second-wave clones that crested on day 37.

The CDR3 loop spans 13 amino acids. Trimming removed 3 bases at V and 5 bases at J, with 10 bases between. Details on this clonotype: Its specificity is unknown.

TCRdb re-derived calls from the 5' RACE reads in MiXCR, one entry per CDR3 protein. The sample carries roughly 150,000 distinct CDR3 sequences, approximately 13% recorded once. The chain has TRBV12-3 or TRBV12-4 and TRBJ1-1; D is ambiguous. The origin of this receptor is a man younger than 35 who had mild COVID-19 (a few samples of this study predate the infection). Cell type and time point are not known. The sample consisted of PBMCs or a T cell subset sorted from them (not recorded which). The CDR3 region has the DNA TGTGCCAGCAGTTTGAAGACGAGAACTGAAGCTTTCTTT. This codes for CASSLKTRTEAFF.